This T cell receptor beta chain emerged from a study of cytomegalovirus exposure and HLA in healthy donors. This PCR relied on a set of 60 Vbeta primers and 13 Jbeta primers. Data came from immunoSEQ multiplex PCR; TCRdb stores just in-frame clones and leaves some out. The sample contains more than 90,000 clones, roughly 75% of which appear only once. In its sample, this clone was seen once. V was shortened by 3 bases and J by 5 bases, with 13 bases between the two germline ends. Germline CDR1 reads LGHNA; CDR2 reads YSLEER. The CDR3 is made up of 14 amino acids. The gene calls are TRBV4-3 and TRBJ1-1; D is possibly TRBD1 (5 bases). Sequences were obtained from PBMCs. This clonotype was obtained from a woman aged 60-75 years in good health and CMV-seronegative. The CDR3 DNA reads as TGCGCCAGCAGCCAGGGCCTCCGGGGGACTGAAGCTTTCTTT. It yields the protein CASSQGLRGTEAFF.